This T cell receptor beta chain was profiled in a study of cytotoxic CD8 clonotypes in ibrutinib-treated CLL. At the level of the study: Partial response occurred in roughly 25 patients and complete response in 2; at median about 70 months, around 15 remained remitted and roughly 12 progressed. Response specimens were obtained following a median treatment duration of about 12 months, with a range of 6 to 36. Study outcomes and limitations: Having risen at ibrutinib response, clonality had fallen back toward baseline by progression.

Sequenced by immunoSEQ multiplex PCR; TCRdb stores in-frame clones only, minus some. This sample has some 70,000 clones, with over 75% found just once. This CDR3 comprises 15 residues. V was shortened by 5 bases and J by 0 bases, with 14 bases between the two germline ends. Germline CDR1 is SNHLY and CDR2 is FYNNEI. With regard to this clone: As yet, its antigen is unknown.

This clonotype originated in a human donor with chronic lymphocytic leukemia. The specimen was PBMCs, collected after 12 months of ibrutinib treatment. The V and J genes are TRBV2 and TRBJ2-7; D remains ambiguous. The CDR3 DNA sequence: TGTGCCAGCAGTCCCATGGGGTACAGCTCCTACGAGCAGTACTTC. It is translated as CASSPMGYSSYEQYF.